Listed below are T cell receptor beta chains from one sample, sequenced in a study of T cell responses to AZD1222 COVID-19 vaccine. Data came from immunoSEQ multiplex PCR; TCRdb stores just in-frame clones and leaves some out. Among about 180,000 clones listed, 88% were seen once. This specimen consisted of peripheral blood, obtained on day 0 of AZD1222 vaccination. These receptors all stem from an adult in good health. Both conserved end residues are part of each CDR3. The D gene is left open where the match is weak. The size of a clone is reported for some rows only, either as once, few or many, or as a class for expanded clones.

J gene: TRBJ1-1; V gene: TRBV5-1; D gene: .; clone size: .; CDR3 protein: CASSPGQPNTEAFF; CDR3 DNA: TGCGCCAGCAGCCCGGGACAACCGAACACTGAAGCTTTCTTT
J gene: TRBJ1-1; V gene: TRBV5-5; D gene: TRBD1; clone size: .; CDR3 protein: CASSPTGALNTEAFF; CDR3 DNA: TGTGCCAGCAGCCCAACAGGGGCCTTGAACACTGAAGCTTTCTTT
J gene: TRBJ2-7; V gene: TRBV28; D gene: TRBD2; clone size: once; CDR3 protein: CASRFLAGAGYEQYF; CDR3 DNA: TGTGCCAGCAGGTTCCTAGCGGGGGCCGGCTACGAGCAGTACTTC
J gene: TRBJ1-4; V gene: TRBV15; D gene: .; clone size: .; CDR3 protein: CATSRRMGEKLFF; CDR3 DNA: TGTGCCACCAGCCGCCGCATGGGAGAAAAACTGTTTTTT
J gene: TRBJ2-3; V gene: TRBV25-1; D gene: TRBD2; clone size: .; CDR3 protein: CASTGLADPTDTQYF; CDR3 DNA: TGTGCCAGCACCGGACTAGCGGATCCCACAGATACGCAGTATTTT
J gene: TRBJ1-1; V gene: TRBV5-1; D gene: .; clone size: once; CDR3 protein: CASSWYGNTEAFF; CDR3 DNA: TGCGCCAGCAGCTGGTACGGGAACACTGAAGCTTTCTTT
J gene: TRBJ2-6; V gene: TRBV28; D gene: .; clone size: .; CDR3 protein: CASGRDTGANVLTF; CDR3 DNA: TGTGCCAGCGGGAGGGACACCGGGGCCAACGTCCTGACTTTC
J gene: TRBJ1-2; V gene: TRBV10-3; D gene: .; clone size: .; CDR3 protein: CAISDLDGYTF; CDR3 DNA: TGTGCCATCAGTGATCTTGATGGCTACACCTTC
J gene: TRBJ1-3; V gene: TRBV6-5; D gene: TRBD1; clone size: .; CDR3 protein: CASPGQGGWNTIYF; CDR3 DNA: TGTGCCAGCCCGGGACAGGGAGGATGGAACACCATATATTTT
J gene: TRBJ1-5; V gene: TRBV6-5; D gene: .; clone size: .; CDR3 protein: CASRRGNQPQHF; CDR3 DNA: TGTGCCAGCAGGAGGGGCAATCAGCCCCAGCATTTT
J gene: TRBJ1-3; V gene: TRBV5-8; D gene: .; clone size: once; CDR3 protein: CASPLRYGNTIYF; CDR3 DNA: TGTGCCAGCCCCCTGAGATATGGAAACACCATATATTTT
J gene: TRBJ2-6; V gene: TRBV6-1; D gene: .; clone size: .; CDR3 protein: CASSEISSGANVLTF; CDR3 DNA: TGTGCCAGCAGTGAAATAAGCTCTGGGGCCAACGTCCTGACTTTC
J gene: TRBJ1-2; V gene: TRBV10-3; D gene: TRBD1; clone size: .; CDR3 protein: CAMTGDRAANYGYTF; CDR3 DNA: TGTGCCATGACCGGTGACAGGGCAGCTAACTATGGCTACACCTTC
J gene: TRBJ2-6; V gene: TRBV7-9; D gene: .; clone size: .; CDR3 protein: CASSLGDWANVLTF; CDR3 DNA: TGTGCCAGCAGCCTGGGGGACTGGGCCAACGTCCTGACTTTC
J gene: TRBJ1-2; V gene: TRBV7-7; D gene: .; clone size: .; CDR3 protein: CASSLEIYFFYGYTF; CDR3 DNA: TGTGCTAGCAGCTTAGAAATCTACTTTTTCTATGGCTACACCTTC
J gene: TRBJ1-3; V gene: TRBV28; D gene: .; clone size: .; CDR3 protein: CASSHQSFLSGNTIYF; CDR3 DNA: TGTGCCAGCAGTCACCAAAGTTTCCTCTCTGGAAACACCATATATTTT
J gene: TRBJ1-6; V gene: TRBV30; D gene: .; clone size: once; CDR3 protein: CAWNGNSGSPLHF; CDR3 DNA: TGTGCCTGGAATGGAAACAGTGGGTCACCCCTCCACTTT
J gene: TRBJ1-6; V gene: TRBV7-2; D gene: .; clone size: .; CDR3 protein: CASSDSYNSPLHF; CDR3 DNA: TGTGCCAGCAGCGACAGCTATAATTCACCCCTCCACTTT
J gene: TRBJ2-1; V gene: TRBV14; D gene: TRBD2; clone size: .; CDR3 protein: CASSLPQRGVMNEQFF; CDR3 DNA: TGTGCCAGCAGCCTCCCCCAGCGGGGGGTTATGAATGAGCAGTTCTTC
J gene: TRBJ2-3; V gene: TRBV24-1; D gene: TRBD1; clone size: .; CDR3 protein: CATSDLESTGGAVRQYF; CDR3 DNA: TGTGCCACCAGTGATTTGGAATCGACAGGGGGCGCAGTCCGGCAGTATTTT
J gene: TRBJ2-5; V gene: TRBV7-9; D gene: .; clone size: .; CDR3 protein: CASSFQQGQETQYF; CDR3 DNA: TGTGCCAGCAGCTTTCAGCAGGGGCAAGAGACCCAGTACTTC
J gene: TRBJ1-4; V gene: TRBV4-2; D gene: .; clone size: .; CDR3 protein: CASSQDRSNEKLFF; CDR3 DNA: TGTGCCAGCAGCCAAGATAGGAGTAATGAAAAACTGTTTTTT
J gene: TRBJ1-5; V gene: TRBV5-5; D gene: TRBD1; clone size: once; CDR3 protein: CASSFRDRGVANQPQHF; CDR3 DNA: TGTGCCAGCAGCTTCCGGGACAGGGGGGTAGCAAATCAGCCCCAGCATTTT
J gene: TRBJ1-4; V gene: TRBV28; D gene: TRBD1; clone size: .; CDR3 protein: CASGGTAATNEKLFF; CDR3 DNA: TGTGCCAGCGGCGGGACAGCTGCAACTAATGAAAAACTGTTTTTT
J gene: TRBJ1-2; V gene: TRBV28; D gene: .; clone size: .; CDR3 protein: CASSLGRTDGYTF; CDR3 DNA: TGTGCCAGCAGTTTAGGACGGACAGATGGCTACACCTTC
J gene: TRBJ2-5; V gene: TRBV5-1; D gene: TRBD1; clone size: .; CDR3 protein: CASSKGTAQETQYF; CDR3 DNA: TGCGCCAGCAGCAAGGGGACAGCTCAAGAGACCCAGTACTTC
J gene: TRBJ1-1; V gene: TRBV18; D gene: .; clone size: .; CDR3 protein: CASSPIGGEGNTEAFF; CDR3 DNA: TGTGCCAGCTCACCAATAGGAGGAGAAGGTAACACTGAAGCTTTCTTT
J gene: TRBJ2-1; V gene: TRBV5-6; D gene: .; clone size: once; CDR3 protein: CASSLGARLAGDEQFF; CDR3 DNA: TGTGCCAGCAGCTTGGGGGCGCGGCTAGCAGGCGATGAGCAGTTCTTC
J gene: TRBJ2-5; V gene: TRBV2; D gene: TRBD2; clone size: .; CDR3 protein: CASSEGEGETQYF; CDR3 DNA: TGTGCCAGCAGTGAAGGGGAGGGAGAGACCCAGTACTTC
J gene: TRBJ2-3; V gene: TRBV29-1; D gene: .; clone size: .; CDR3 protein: CSIPGTQVSTDTQYF; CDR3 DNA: TGCAGCATACCCGGGACCCAGGTTAGCACAGATACGCAGTATTTT
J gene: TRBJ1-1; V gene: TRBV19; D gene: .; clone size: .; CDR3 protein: CASSMGSSTEAFF; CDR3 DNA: TGTGCCAGTAGTATGGGGAGTAGCACTGAAGCTTTCTTT
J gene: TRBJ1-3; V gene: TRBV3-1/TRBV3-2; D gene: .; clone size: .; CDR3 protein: CASSRLGSSGNTIYF; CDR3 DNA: TGTGCCAGCAGCCGGCTCGGGAGCTCTGGAAACACCATATATTTT
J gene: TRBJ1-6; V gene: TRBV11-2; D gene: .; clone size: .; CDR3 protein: CASSLDPRSPLHF; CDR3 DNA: TGTGCCAGCAGCTTAGATCCACGTTCACCCCTCCACTTT
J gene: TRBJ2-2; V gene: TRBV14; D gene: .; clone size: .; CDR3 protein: CASSPRTGLKNTGELFF; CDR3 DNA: TGTGCCAGCAGCCCCCGTACGGGACTCAAGAACACCGGGGAGCTGTTTTTT
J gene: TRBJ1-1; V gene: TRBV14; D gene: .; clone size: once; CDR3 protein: CASSQGKGMNTEAFF; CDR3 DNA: TGTGCCAGCAGCCAAGGCAAGGGTATGAACACTGAAGCTTTCTTT
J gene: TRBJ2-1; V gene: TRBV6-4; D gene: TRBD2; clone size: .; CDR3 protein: CASSEKTSGGDEQFF; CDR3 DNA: TGTGCCAGCAGTGAAAAGACTAGCGGGGGCGATGAGCAGTTCTTC
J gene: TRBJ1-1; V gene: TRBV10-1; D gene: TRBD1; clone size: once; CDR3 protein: CASRRTGNTEAFF; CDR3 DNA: TGCGCCAGCAGGCGGACAGGGAACACTGAAGCTTTCTTT
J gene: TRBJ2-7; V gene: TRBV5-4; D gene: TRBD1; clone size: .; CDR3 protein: CASSPYQGASHEQYF; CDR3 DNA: TGTGCCAGCAGCCCCTACCAGGGGGCTTCCCACGAGCAGTACTTC
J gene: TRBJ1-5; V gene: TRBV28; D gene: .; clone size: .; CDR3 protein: CASSPPGPNQPQHF; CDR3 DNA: TGTGCCAGCAGTCCACCCGGGCCTAATCAGCCCCAGCATTTT
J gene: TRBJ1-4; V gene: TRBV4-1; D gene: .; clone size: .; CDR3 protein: CASSQERTGEKLFF; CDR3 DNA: TGCGCCAGCAGCCAAGAAAGAACCGGTGAAAAACTGTTTTTT
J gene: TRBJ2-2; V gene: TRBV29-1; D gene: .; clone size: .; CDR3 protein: CSAIQSDTGELFF; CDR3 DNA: TGCAGCGCTATCCAGAGTGACACCGGGGAGCTGTTTTTT
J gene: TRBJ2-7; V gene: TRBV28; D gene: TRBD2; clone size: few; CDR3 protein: CASTGLADSYEQYF; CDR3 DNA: TGTGCCAGCACCGGACTAGCGGATTCCTACGAGCAGTACTTC
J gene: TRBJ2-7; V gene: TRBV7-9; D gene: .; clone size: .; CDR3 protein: CAGGAAYEQYF; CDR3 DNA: TGTGCCGGGGGGGCAGCCTACGAGCAGTACTTC
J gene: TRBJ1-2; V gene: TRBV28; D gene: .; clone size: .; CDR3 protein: CASSFEDKGYTF; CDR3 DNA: TGTGCCAGCAGTTTCGAGGATAAAGGCTACACCTTC
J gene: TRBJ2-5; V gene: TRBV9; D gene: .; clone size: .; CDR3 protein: CASSPGGQTYQETQYF; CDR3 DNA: TGTGCCAGCAGCCCCGGGGGGCAGACGTACCAAGAGACCCAGTACTTC
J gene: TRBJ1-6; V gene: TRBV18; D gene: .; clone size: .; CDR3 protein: CASSPPGTGNSPLHF; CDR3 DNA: TGTGCCAGCTCACCCCCCGGGACGGGGAATTCACCCCTCCACTTT
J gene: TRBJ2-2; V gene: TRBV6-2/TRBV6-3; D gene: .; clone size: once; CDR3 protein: CASSYSDNTGELFF; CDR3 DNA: TGTGCCAGCAGTTACTCCGACAACACCGGGGAGCTGTTTTTT
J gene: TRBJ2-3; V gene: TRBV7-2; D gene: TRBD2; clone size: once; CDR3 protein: CASSLARGSGVVDTQYF; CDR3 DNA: TGTGCCAGCAGCTTAGCGCGGGGTAGCGGGGTAGTAGATACGCAGTATTTT
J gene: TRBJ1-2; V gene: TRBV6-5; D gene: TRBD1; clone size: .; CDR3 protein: CASSPTDRGYGYTF; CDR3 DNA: TGTGCCAGCAGTCCAACCGACAGGGGTTATGGCTACACCTTC
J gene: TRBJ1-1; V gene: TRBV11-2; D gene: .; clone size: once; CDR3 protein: CASSLPSGPTSEAFF; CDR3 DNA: TGTGCCAGCAGCTTACCTTCGGGACCGACGAGTGAAGCTTTCTTT
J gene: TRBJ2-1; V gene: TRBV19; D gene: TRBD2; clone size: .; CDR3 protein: CASSTGLAGGPEGQFF; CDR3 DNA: TGTGCCAGTAGTACCGGACTAGCGGGGGGGCCGGAGGGGCAGTTCTTC
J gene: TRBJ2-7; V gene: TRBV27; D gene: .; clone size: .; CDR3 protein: CASSPQGRNEQYF; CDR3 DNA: TGTGCCAGCAGTCCCCAGGGGCGGAACGAGCAGTACTTC
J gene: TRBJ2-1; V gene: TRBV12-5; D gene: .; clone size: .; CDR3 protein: CASGLVLSGARNEQFF; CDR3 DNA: TGTGCTAGTGGTTTGGTACTATCCGGCGCACGCAATGAGCAGTTCTTC
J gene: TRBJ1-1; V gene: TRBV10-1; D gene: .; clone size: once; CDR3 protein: CASSDGGRDTEAFF; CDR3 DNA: TGCGCCAGCAGTGATGGGGGTAGAGACACTGAAGCTTTCTTT
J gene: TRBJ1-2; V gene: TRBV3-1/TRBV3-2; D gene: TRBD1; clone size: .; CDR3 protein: CASSQGDRGGGYTF; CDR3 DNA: TGTGCCAGCAGCCAAGGGGACAGGGGGGGTGGCTACACCTTC
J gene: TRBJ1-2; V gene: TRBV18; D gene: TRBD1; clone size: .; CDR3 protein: CASSGQGDYGYTF; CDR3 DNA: TGTGCCAGCTCCGGACAGGGGGACTATGGCTACACCTTC
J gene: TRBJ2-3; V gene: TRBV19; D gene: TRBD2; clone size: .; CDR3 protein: CASSIPLAGVGGSTDTQYF; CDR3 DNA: TGTGCCAGTAGTATACCACTAGCGGGAGTAGGAGGCAGCACAGATACGCAGTATTTT